A single sample gave rise to the 32 T cell receptor beta chains below, sequenced in a study of control samples from healthy donors and cancer patients. Using immunoSEQ multiplex PCR, the repertoire was profiled, and TCRdb retains in-frame clones only, with some absent. The sample shows around 82,000 clones, around nine tenths of them seen only once. Source material: blood. These receptors all come from a man between 50 and 59 years old in good health.

The rearrangement uses TRBV7-8 and TRBJ2-7, with TRBD1 identical over 7 bases. The length of the CDR3 is 15 residues. Trimming removed 1 base from V and 4 bases from J; junction bases left unmatched: 7. Per the germline V gene, CDR1 is SGHVS and CDR2 is FQNEAQ. The CDR3 nucleotides are TGTGCCAGCAGCTTAGTTCGCCAGGGGGTTTACGAGCAGTACTTC. Translating it yields CASSLVRQGVYEQYF. Together with reference TRBV7-8 and TRBJ2-7, the CDR3 gives the full variable domain: GAGVSQSPRYKVAKRGQDVALRCDPISGHVSLFWYQQALGQGPEFLTYFQNEAQLDKSGLPSDRFFAERPEGSVSTLKIQRTQQEDSAVYLCASSLVRQGVYEQYFGPGTRLTVT.

This clone was counted a single time. The V call is TRBV30, the J call TRBJ1-5; 7 nucleotides match TRBD1. This CDR3 is built from 14 residues. In germline, CDR1 is GTSNPN, CDR2 SVGIG (reference sequence). V gave up 4 bases and J gave up 2 bases; unmatched junction bases: 5. CDR3 sequence reads: CAWTLGTGNQPQHF. The CDR3 region has the DNA TGTGCCTGGACCCTCGGGACAGGCAATCAGCCCCAGCATTTT.

The V and J genes are TRBV20-1 and TRBJ2-1; tentatively, D is TRBD2 (7 bases). Trimming cost V 3 bases and J 0 bases, with 18 bases left between them. Germline CDR1 and CDR2: DFQATT and SNEGSKA (reference sequence). There are 17 residues in the CDR3. CDR3: CSASVGRGGSSYNEQFF. The CDR3 nucleotides are TGCAGTGCTAGTGTTGGGAGGGGGGGGAGCTCCTACAATGAGCAGTTCTTC.

V usage is TRBV27 and J usage is TRBJ2-3, with D possibly TRBD1 on 5 matching bases. The CDR3 runs 14 residues. Trimming shortened V by 7 bases and J by 1 base, and 12 bases separated the two germline ends. Germline values: CDR1 MNHEY, CDR2 SMNVEV (reference sequence). Here the CDR3 DNA reads TGTGCCAGCACCTTAATAGGGGGCACAGATACGCAGTATTTT. Translating gives CASTLIGGTDTQYF.

The chain has TRBV20-1 and TRBJ2-3; TRBD2 matches at 10 bases. This CDR3 comprises 15 residues. Germline-derived CDR1 and CDR2 are DFQATT and SNEGSKA (reference sequence). With 6 bases clipped from V and 0 bases from J, the junction kept 6 bases outside the gene matches. The CDR3 loop reads CSASAAGGSTDTQYF. The CDR3 DNA reads TGCAGTGCAAGTGCAGCGGGGGGGAGCACAGATACGCAGTATTTT.

This rearrangement joins TRBV27 to TRBJ2-3; 9 nucleotides match TRBD1. The CDR3 length is 15 residues. Unmatched junction bases numbered 4, after V lost 5 bases and J lost 1 base. CDR1 is MNHEY and CDR2 is SMNVEV in the germline V gene (reference sequence). This CDR3 is CASSPQGARTDTQYF. The CDR3 DNA reads TGTGCCAGCAGTCCACAGGGGGCGCGCACAGATACGCAGTATTTT.

Turning to this clone: This same CDR3 is encoded by further DNA sequences in the sample. The gene calls are TRBV3-1 (or the pseudogene TRBV3-2) and TRBJ1-5; 7 nucleotides agree with TRBD1. V gave up 4 bases and J gave up 2 bases; unmatched junction bases: 2. The CDR3 is 14 residues long. Germline-derived CDR1 and CDR2 are LGHDT and YNNKEL (reference sequence). CDR3 region: CASSRGQGNQPQHF. DNA of the CDR3: TGTGCCAGCAGCCGTGGACAGGGCAATCAGCCCCAGCATTTT.

V is TRBV18 and J is TRBJ2-1; no firm D call. Germline loops: CDR1 KGHSH, CDR2 LQKENI. There are 13 residues in the CDR3. V lost 5 bases and J lost 1, with 6 bases in between. CDR3 sequence: CASSVQSYNEQFF. DNA for the CDR3: TGTGCCAGCTCAGTACAGTCCTACAATGAGCAGTTCTTC. Complete variable domain (other parts from reference TRBV18 and TRBJ2-1): NAGVMQNPRHLVRRRGQEARLRCSPMKGHSHVYWYRQLPEEGLKFMVYLQKENIIDESGMPKERFSAEFPKEGPSILRIQQVVRGDSAAYFCASSVQSYNEQFFGPGTRLTVL.

This clone was seen once. An end of the junction does not agree with germline; a read error may underlie this. This chain uses TRBV2 with TRBJ1-1; D gene ambiguous. Germline V gene lookup returns CDR1 SNHLY and CDR2 FYNNEI. The CDR3 sequence is 14 residues long. CDR3 sequence reads: CASGGHGIPHWALF. For the CDR3, the DNA is TGTGCCAGCGGAGGCCATGGGATCCCCCATTGGGCCCTCTTT. The whole variable domain, filled in from reference TRBV2 and TRBJ1-1, reads EPEVTQTPSHQVTQMGQEVILRCVPISNHLYFYWYRQILGQKVEFLVSFYNNEISEKSEIFDDQFSVERPDGSNFTLKIRSTKLEDSAMYFCASGGHGIPHWALFGQGTRLTVV.

The chain uses TRBV7-9 and TRBJ1-1; a possible D gene is TRBD1 (6 bases). Trimming took off 6 bases at V and 0 bases at J, with 14 bases between the two ends. Germline V gives CDR1 SEHNR, CDR2 FQNEAQ (reference sequence). The length of the CDR3 is 15 residues. The CDR3 spells CASSYPTGMNTEAFF. The CDR3 DNA sequence: TGTGCCAGCAGTTACCCGACAGGCATGAACACTGAAGCTTTCTTT.

The rearrangement links TRBV6-6 to TRBJ2-3, with TRBD2 matching over 11 bases. The CDR3 is 15 amino acids. Trimming took 4 bases from V and 6 from J; bases not matched to a gene: 6. Per germline, CDR1 MNHNY and CDR2 SVGAGI (reference sequence). The CDR3 protein is CASSSGSSGGDTQYF. The CDR3 DNA reads as TGTGCCAGCAGTTCGGGGTCTAGCGGGGGGGATACGCAGTATTTT.

This rearrangement joins TRBV5-1 to TRBJ2-7; D possibly corresponds to TRBD2 (6 bases). This CDR3 region has 13 residues. In germline, CDR1 is SGHRS, CDR2 YFSETQ. V lost 0 bases and J lost 9, with 13 bases in between. CDR3 protein: CASSLAGGDGQYF. The CDR3 DNA follows: TGCGCCAGCAGCTTGGCCGGCGGGGATGGGCAGTACTTC.

The gene calls are TRBV4-1 and TRBJ1-6; 9 nucleotides agree with TRBD1. Germline CDR1 MGHRA, CDR2 YSYEKL. The CDR3 spans 14 residues. V shed 6 bases, J shed 6 bases, and the junction held 3 bases outside the gene matches. DNA for the CDR3: TGCGCCAGCAGTCCGGACAGGGGTAATTCACCCCTCCACTTT. Its protein is CASSPDRGNSPLHF.

The chain joins TRBV10-3 to TRBJ1-5, with a tentative D call TRBD1 (5 bases). This CDR3 is 12 amino acids long. V lost 3 bases to trimming and J lost 6 bases, with 6 bases between them. Looked up from germline, CDR1 is ENHRY and CDR2 is SYGVKD. This chain's CDR3 is CAISDQGQPQHF. In DNA form, the CDR3 reads TGTGCCATCAGTGACCAGGGTCAGCCCCAGCATTTT.

The chain joins TRBV29-1 to TRBJ2-7; D unresolved. Trimming left V 4 bases short and J 3 bases short, with 10 bases between. Germline CDR1 and CDR2: SQVTM and ANQGSEA. This CDR3 contains 12 residues. CDR3 in amino acids: CSVGGLVYEQYF. In DNA, the CDR3 is TGCAGCGTTGGAGGTCTCGTCTACGAGCAGTACTTC.

The gene calls are TRBV6-1 and TRBJ2-7, with 7 bases that match TRBD2. The CDR3 loop spans 17 amino acids. V trimming: 1 base; J trimming: 3 bases; junction bases outside the gene matches: 12. CDR1 is MNHNS and CDR2 is SASEGT in the germline V gene. The CDR3 is CASSEELGAGTGYEQYF. As DNA, the CDR3 is TGTGCCAGCAGTGAAGAGCTCGGAGCGGGGACTGGCTACGAGCAGTACTTC.

The chain carries TRBV19 and TRBJ1-3; the D is unclear. Germline V gene data show CDR1 as LNHDA and CDR2 as SQIVND (reference sequence). V lost 3 bases and J 0 bases, leaving 12 bases between the germline ends. CDR3 length equals 16 residues. The CDR3 coding sequence is TGTGCCAGTAGTATCTCCCTGGCGAGCTCTGGAAACACCATATATTTT. This gives the protein CASSISLASSGNTIYF. The full variable domain, completed using reference TRBV19 and TRBJ1-3, is DGGITQSPKYLFRKEGQNVTLSCEQNLNHDAMYWYRQDPGQGLRLIYYSQIVNDFQKGDIAEGYSVSREKKESFPLTVTSAQKNPTAFYLCASSISLASSGNTIYFGEGSWLTVV.

The DNA of the CDR3 is TGTGCCAGCAGGCCCGTGGGGGCGGATGAGCAGTTCTTC. It translates to CASRPVGADEQFF. The gene calls are TRBV5-4 and TRBJ2-1; TRBD1 might be the D (6 bases). Deletions cut 5 bases from V and 8 bases from J, with 14 bases between. There are 13 residues in the CDR3. Germline V CDR1 and CDR2: SGHNT, YYREEE (reference sequence).

The chain employs TRBV5-5 and TRBJ1-2, with 7 bases matching TRBD1. V was clipped by 2 bases and J by 2 bases; unmatched bases: 9. This CDR3 has 16 residues. Germline V gene data show CDR1 as SGHKS and CDR2 as YYEKEE (reference sequence). In DNA, the CDR3 is TGTGCCAGCAGCTTAACCCACCTGACAGGGAACTATGGCTACACCTTC. This gives the protein CASSLTHLTGNYGYTF.

This sequence joins TRBV19 and TRBJ2-7; D is perhaps TRBD1 or TRBD2 (6 bases each). V lost 3 bases to trimming and J lost 4 bases, with 13 bases between them. The CDR3 runs to 14 residues. Germline values: CDR1 LNHDA, CDR2 SQIVND (reference sequence). The DNA of the CDR3 is TGTGCCAGTAGTATCAGGGGAGGAGGTTACGAGCAGTACTTC. This encodes CASSIRGGGYEQYF.

The V call is TRBV19, the J call TRBJ2-7; the D is unclear. The CDR3 spans 12 residues. V shed 7 bases and J shed 6 bases, with 13 bases lying between them. CDR1 is LNHDA, CDR2 SQIVND, per germline (reference sequence). CDR3 sequence: CASTDWVSEQYF. The DNA of the CDR3 is TGTGCCAGTACCGACTGGGTGAGCGAGCAGTACTTC.

A remark on this clone: At the DNA level, this CDR3 is encoded by other sequences in the same sample as well. This chain links TRBV12-5 with TRBJ2-7; no definite D call. V lost 6 bases and J lost 4, with 7 bases in between. The CDR3 loop spans 11 amino acids. CDR1 is LGHNT and CDR2 is FRNRAP in the germline V gene. CDR3 DNA sequence: TGTGCTAGTGGCCTTAATTACGAGCAGTACTTC. It translates to CASGLNYEQYF.

This sequence joins TRBV5-4 and TRBJ1-2, with D tentatively TRBD1 (6 bases). Germline CDR1 and CDR2: SGHNT and YYREEE (reference sequence). The CDR3 has 13 residues. Trimming removed 3 bases at V and 4 bases at J, with 10 bases between. The CDR3 loop reads CASSSTGLYGYTF. CDR3 coding DNA: TGTGCCAGCAGCTCTACAGGGCTCTATGGCTACACCTTC.

The gene calls are TRBV27 and TRBJ1-2; D is undetermined. CDR3 length equals 13 residues. Trimming removed 6 bases at V and 4 bases at J, with 12 bases between. Germline CDR1 reads MNHEY; CDR2 reads SMNVEV (reference sequence). CDR3 DNA: TGTGCCAGCAGCCCTTCGGAACCCTATGGCTACACCTTC. Encoded protein: CASSPSEPYGYTF.

The V gene is TRBV10-2, the J gene TRBJ2-5; D possibly corresponds to TRBD2 (7 bases). The CDR3 spans 12 residues. V was shortened by 11 bases and J by 5 bases, with 15 bases between the two germline ends. Germline V gives CDR1 WSHSY, CDR2 SAAADI. The CDR3: CAGSEGGETQYF. CDR3 DNA sequence: TGCGCCGGCTCAGAGGGGGGGGAGACCCAGTACTTC.

The chain uses TRBV12-3 or TRBV12-4 and TRBJ2-3; D not certain. Trimming cost V 10 bases and J 1 base, with 9 bases left between them. The CDR3 contains 12 residues. CDR3 DNA: TGTGCCACCAGACGGGGCACAGATACGCAGTATTTT. Its protein is CATRRGTDTQYF.

The V call is TRBV6-4, the J call TRBJ1-5; D is unresolved. V was trimmed by 6 bases and J by 0 bases, leaving 9 bases between them. CDR3 length: 14 amino acids. The germline V gene has CDR1 MRHNA and CDR2 SNTAGT. As DNA, the CDR3 is TGTGCCAGCAGCCCCATCGCTAGCAATCAGCCCCAGCATTTT. This sequence encodes CASSPIASNQPQHF.

The V and J genes are TRBV6-5 and TRBJ2-2, with a weak D call TRBD1 (6 bases). The V end was cut by 3 bases, the J end by 5 bases, with 10 bases between. The CDR3 runs to 14 residues. The germline V gene encodes CDR1 MNHEY and CDR2 SVGAGI. The CDR3 nucleotides are TGTGCCAGCAGTTATGGACAGACTACCGGGGAGCTGTTTTTT. This codes for CASSYGQTTGELFF.

The gene calls are TRBV2 and TRBJ1-3; D might be TRBD1 (5 bases). Trimming shortened V by 7 bases and J by 2 bases, and 15 bases separated the two germline ends. CDR3 length: 15 residues. Germline V gene lookup returns CDR1 SNHLY and CDR2 FYNNEI. The CDR3 here is CASIPTGTAGNTIYF. The CDR3 DNA reads TGTGCCAGCATCCCAACCGGGACTGCTGGAAACACCATATATTTT.

The chain recombines TRBV18 with TRBJ1-3; 10 bases fit TRBD1. J was trimmed by 0 bases and V by 0 bases; bases with no gene match: 5. The germline V gene has CDR1 KGHSH and CDR2 LQKENI. The CDR3 contains 18 residues. CDR3 sequence reads: CASSPPGQGIHSGNTIYF. As DNA, the CDR3 is TGTGCCAGCTCACCACCGGGACAGGGGATACACTCTGGAAACACCATATATTTT.

The J gene is TRBJ2-3, the V gene TRBV7-2, with D uncertain. Trimming left V 5 bases short and J 0 bases short, with 15 bases between. This CDR3 is 16 amino acids long. Germline assignment: CDR1 SGHTA and CDR2 FQGNSA. CDR3 in DNA: TGTGCCAGCAGCCCTAGTGCAGTCCCTAGCACAGATACGCAGTATTTT. Protein sequence: CASSPSAVPSTDTQYF.

This clone showed up just once. The CDR3: CASSDDPPDEQFF. The CDR3 coding sequence is TGTGCCAGCAGCGACGACCCGCCGGATGAGCAGTTCTTC. V usage is TRBV9 and J usage is TRBJ2-1, with unresolved D. This CDR3 contains 13 residues. V gave up 3 bases and J gave up 8 bases, with 12 bases separating them. Germline CDR1 SGDLS, CDR2 YYNGEE.